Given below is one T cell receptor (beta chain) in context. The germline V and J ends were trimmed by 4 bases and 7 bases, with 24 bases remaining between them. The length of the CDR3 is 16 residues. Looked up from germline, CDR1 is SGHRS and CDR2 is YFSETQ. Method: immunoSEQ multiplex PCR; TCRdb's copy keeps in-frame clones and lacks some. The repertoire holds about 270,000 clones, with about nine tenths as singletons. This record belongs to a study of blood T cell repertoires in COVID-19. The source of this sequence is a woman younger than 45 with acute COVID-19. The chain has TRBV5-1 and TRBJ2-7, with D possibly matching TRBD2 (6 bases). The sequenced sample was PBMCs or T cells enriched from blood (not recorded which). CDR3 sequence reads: CASSPDYTGLPSEQYF. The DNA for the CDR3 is TGCGCCAGCAGCCCGGACTATACGGGACTCCCGAGTGAGCAGTACTTC.